This T cell receptor (beta chain) appears in the sequencing data of a study of CD8 T cells in Susac syndrome. RNA in amounts of roughly 0.45 to 1 ug was reverse transcribed with random hexamers. A single record per CDR3 protein comes from TCRdb applying MiXCR to the immunoSEQ multiplex PCR reads. This sample has 140,000 or so distinct CDR3 sequences, with approximately 96% found just once. Sequencing of TCR beta was performed on blood CD8+ T cells and on blood CD4+ T cells. The sequencing input was CD4+ T cells from PBMCs. The TCR was taken from a human donor with multiple sclerosis.

The CDR3: CSGSYGGSWTGELFF. As DNA, the CDR3 is TGCAGCGGGTCCTATGGCGGGAGTTGGACCGGGGAGCTGTTTTTT. The chain carries TRBV29-1 and TRBJ2-2, with 7 bases aligning to TRBD2. The CDR3 has 15 residues. Trimming at V came to 7 bases and at J to 5 bases, leaving 13 bases not matched to a gene. Germline loops: CDR1 SQVTM, CDR2 ANQGSEA.